The clone carrying this TCR beta chain was seen many times. The antigen remains undetermined. The CDR3 contains 17 residues. V trimming: 5 bases; J trimming: 4 bases; junction bases outside the gene matches: 12. Germline CDR1 is MNHGY and CDR2 is SAAAGT. The data derive from a study of neurological immune-mediated disorders. Findings of the study overall: Expansion of TCR clones was greatest in HTLV-1-associated myelopathy and smallest in multiple sclerosis, where it fell below that of healthy controls.

In TCRdb, the 5' RACE reads were re-called with MiXCR into one record per CDR3 protein. The sample includes 55,000 to 75,000 distinct CDR3 sequences, about an eighth of them seen just once. The chain joins TRBV6-8 to TRBJ2-7, with 12 bases identical to TRBD2. Sequencing used PBMCs. This clonotype was sampled from a woman aged 55-69 years with HTLV-1-associated myelopathy (HAM/TSP). CDR3 loop: CASSPQASGRARYEQYF. CDR3 nucleotide sequence: TGTGCCAGCAGTCCCCAGGCTAGCGGGAGGGCCCGGTACGAGCAGTACTTC.